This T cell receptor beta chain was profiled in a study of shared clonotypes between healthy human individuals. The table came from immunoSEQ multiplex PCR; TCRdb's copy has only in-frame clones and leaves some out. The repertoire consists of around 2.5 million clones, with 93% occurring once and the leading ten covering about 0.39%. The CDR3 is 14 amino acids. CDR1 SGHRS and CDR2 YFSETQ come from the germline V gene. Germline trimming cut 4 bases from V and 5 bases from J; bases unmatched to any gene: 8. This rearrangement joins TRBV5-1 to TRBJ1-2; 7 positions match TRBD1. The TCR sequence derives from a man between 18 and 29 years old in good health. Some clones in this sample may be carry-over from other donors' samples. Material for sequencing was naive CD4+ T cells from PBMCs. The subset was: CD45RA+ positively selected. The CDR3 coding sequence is TGCGCCAGCAGCCCGACAGGGACCAATTATGGCTACACCTTC. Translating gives CASSPTGTNYGYTF.